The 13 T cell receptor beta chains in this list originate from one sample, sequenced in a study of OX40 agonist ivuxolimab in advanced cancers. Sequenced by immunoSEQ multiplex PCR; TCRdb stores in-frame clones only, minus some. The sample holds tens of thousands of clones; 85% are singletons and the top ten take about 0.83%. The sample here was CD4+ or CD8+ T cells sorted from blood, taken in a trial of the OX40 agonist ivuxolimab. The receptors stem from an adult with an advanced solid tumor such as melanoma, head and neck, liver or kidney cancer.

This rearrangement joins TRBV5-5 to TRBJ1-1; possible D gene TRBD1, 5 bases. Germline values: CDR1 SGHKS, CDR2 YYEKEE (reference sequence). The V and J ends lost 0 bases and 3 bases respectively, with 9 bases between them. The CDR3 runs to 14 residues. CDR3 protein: CASSLVVGDTEAFF. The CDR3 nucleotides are TGTGCCAGCAGCTTGGTCGTGGGGGACACTGAAGCTTTCTTT.

DNA for the CDR3: TGTGCCAGCAGCCCACGGAACCCTAGCACAGATACGCAGTATTTT. Its protein product is CASSPRNPSTDTQYF. This chain connects TRBV7-2 to TRBJ2-3, with no clear D. Germline CDR1 reads SGHTA; CDR2 reads FQGNSA. This CDR3 is built from 15 residues. V shed 5 bases and J shed 0 bases, with 12 bases lying between them.

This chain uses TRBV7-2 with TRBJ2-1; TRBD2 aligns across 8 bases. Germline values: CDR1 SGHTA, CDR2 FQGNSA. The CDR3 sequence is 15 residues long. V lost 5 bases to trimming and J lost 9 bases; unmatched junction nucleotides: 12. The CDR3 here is CASSQGREVYVEQFF. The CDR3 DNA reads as TGTGCCAGCAGCCAAGGGCGGGAGGTGTATGTTGAGCAGTTCTTC.

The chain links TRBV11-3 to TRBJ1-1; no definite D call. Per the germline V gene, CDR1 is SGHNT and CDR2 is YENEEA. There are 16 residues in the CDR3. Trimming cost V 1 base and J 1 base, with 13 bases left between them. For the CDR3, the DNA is TGTGCCAGCAGCTTAGTAGGAGGCCGAACGAACACTGAAGCTTTCTTT. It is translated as CASSLVGGRTNTEAFF.

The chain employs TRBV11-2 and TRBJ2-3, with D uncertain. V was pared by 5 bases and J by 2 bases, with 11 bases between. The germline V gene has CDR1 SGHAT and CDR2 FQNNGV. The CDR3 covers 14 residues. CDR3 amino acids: CASSQTSYTDTQYF. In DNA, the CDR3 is TGTGCCAGCAGCCAAACCAGCTACACAGATACGCAGTATTTT.

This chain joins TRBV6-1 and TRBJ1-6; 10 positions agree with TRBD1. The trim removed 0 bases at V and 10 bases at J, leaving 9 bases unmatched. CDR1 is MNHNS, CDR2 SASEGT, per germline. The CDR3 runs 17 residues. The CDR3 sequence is CASSEAHLRTGGSPLHF. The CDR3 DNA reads TGTGCCAGCAGTGAAGCCCACCTAAGGACAGGGGGATCACCCCTCCACTTT.

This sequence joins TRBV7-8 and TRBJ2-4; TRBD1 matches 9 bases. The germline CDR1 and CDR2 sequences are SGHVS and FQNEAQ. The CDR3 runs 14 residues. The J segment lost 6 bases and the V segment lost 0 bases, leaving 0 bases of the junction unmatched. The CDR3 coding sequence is TGTGCCAGCAGCTTAGCGGGACAGGGAAACATTCAGTACTTC. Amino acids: CASSLAGQGNIQYF.

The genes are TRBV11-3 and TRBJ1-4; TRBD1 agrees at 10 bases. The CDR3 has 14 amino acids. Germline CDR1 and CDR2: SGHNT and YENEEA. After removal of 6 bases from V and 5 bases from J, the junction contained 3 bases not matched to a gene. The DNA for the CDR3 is TGTGCCAGCAGTCGGGACAGGGGAAATGAAAAACTGTTTTTT. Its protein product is CASSRDRGNEKLFF.

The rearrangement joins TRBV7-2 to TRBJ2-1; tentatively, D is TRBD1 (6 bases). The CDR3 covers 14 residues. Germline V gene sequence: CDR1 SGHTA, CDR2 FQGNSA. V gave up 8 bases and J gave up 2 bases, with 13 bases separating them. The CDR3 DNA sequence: TGTGCCAGCCGGGTCGGGACACCCTACAATGAGCAGTTCTTC. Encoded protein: CASRVGTPYNEQFF.

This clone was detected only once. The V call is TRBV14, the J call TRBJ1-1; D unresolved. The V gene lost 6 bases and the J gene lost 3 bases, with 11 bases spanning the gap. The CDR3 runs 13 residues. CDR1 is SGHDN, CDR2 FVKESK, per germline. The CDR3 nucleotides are TGTGCCAGCAGGGTTAATACCTACACTGAAGCTTTCTTT. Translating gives CASRVNTYTEAFF. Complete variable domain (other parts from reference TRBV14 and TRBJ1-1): EAGVTQFPSHSVIEKGQTVTLRCDPISGHDNLYWYRRVMGKEIKFLLHFVKESKQDESGMPNNRFLAERTGGTYSTLKVQPAELEDSGVYFCASRVNTYTEAFFGQGTRLTVV.

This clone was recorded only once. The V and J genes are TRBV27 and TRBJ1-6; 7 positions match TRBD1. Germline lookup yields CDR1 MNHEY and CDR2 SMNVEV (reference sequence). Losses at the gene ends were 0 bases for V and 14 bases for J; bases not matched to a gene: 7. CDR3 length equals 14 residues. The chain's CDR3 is CASSLSGTVQTLHF. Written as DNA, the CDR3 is TGTGCCAGCAGTTTATCTGGGACAGTACAGACCCTCCACTTT.

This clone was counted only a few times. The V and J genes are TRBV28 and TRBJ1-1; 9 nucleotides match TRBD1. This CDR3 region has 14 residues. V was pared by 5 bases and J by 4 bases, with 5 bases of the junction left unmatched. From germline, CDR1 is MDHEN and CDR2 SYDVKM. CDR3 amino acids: CASSTATGGTEAFF. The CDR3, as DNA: TGTGCCAGCAGTACCGCGACAGGGGGCACTGAAGCTTTCTTT.

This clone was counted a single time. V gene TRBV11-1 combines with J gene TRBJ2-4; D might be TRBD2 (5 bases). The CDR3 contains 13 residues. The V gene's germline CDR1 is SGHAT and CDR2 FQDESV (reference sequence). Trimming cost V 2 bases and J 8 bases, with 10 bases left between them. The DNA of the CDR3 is TGTGCCAGCAGCTTAAATAGGCGGGACATTCAGTACTTC. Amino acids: CASSLNRRDIQYF.